Given below is one T cell receptor beta chain in context. 60 Vbeta and 13 Jbeta primers were used in PCR. Profiling relied on immunoSEQ multiplex PCR, and the TCRdb table lists in-frame clones only, not all of them. The table shows about 130,000 clones, with roughly 84% occurring only once. The sample comes from a study of cytomegalovirus exposure and HLA in healthy donors. J was trimmed by 7 bases and V by 4 bases; bases with no gene match: 7. The CDR3 has 13 amino acids. Germline CDR1 reads LNHDA; CDR2 reads SQIVND (reference sequence). The sample comprised PBMCs. The chain is built from TRBV19 and TRBJ2-7; 7 bases match TRBD1. The sequence derives from a man in his fifties or sixties in good health and CMV-seronegative. CDR3 residues: CASSRGQAREQYF. The CDR3 nucleotides are TGTGCCAGTAGTAGAGGACAGGCGAGGGAGCAGTACTTC.